Sequencing of this TCR beta chain was carried out in a study of spatial heterogeneity in lung cancer. Study-wide points: Counts of expanded intratumoral alpha and beta TCRs tracked tumor mutation counts.

This clonotype was seen ten or more times. Its antigen is unknown. V dropped 0 bases and J dropped 10 bases, with 16 bases sitting between them. The germline gives CDR1 DFQATT, CDR2 SNEGSKA (reference sequence). CDR3 length equals 14 residues. TCRdb passed the 5' RACE reads through MiXCR, listing each CDR3 protein once. The sample holds roughly 20,000 distinct CDR3 sequences, around 5% seen once. Time point here: sample taken at primary tumor resection. The chain recombines TRBV20-1 with TRBJ2-1; D not resolved. This sample comprised lung tumor tissue, obtained at surgery. The source of this sequence is a male donor with early-stage non-small cell lung cancer. The CDR3 reads CSARDPIGPEEQFF. The CDR3 DNA follows: TGCAGTGCTAGAGATCCAATAGGCCCCGAGGAGCAGTTCTTC.